This T cell receptor (beta chain) was sequenced for a study of human T cells and chemical hapten exposure. Study-level findings and limits: TCRs exceeding 1 in 1000 frequency stayed unchanged with DPC sensitization.

This clonotype was seen repeatedly, ten times or more. Its target is not known. The time point: patch test 2, 6 weeks after DPC sensitization. As for treatment: therapeutic diphenylcyclopropenone sensitization with weekly scalp DPC. The CDR3 covers 12 residues. Trimming removed 4 bases at V and 1 base at J, with 6 bases between. CDR1 is SQVTM and CDR2 is ANQGSEA in the germline V gene. TCRdb reprocessed the RACE reads with MiXCR, giving one entry per CDR3 protein. This sample has a few hundred thousand distinct CDR3 sequences; around 6% occur once, and the top ten carry about 5.4%. The chain carries TRBV29-1 and TRBJ2-3; D is uncertain. The sequence was obtained from a woman between 18 and 29 years old with alopecia areata. Some clones in this sample may be carry-over from other donors' samples. Sequencing used whole blood, obtained in connection with sensitization to the hapten diphenylcyclopropenone (DPC). Written as DNA, the CDR3 is TGCAGCGTTGGTCGGGGCACAGATACGCAGTATTTT. Residues: CSVGRGTDTQYF.